This record covers a single T cell receptor (beta chain). Its binding antigen is unknown. No clone much larger than this one lies a single base away; base qualities are absent. Measured from the cysteine to the phenylalanine, the CDR3 is 17 residues long. The DNA shown is the 51-base CDR3, in frame from base 1. V and J are trimmed by 5 bases and 2 bases, and the gene matches miss 5 bases of the junction. As encoded in the germline V gene, CDR1 is SGHVS while CDR2 is FQNEAQ. This record belongs to a study of identical twins (dated by TCRdb to the mid-2010s). Concerning the study at large: To test whether fetal clonotypes persist, the study used deep sequencing on TCR alpha and beta repertoires from monozygotic twins, unrelated adults of various ages, and cord blood. To rule out contamination, the twin experiments were replicated at different times with different library preparation protocols. Study-level results and caveats: Excess twin sharing in beta out-of-frame sequences was weaker because fewer shared sequences lowered the signal-to-noise ratio. Abundant cord blood beta clonotypes had fewer insertions, young adult naive repertoires showed a similar but weaker trend, and memory repertoires showed no such trend. Because the same donors could not be followed over many years, the conclusions depended on cross-sectional statistical analysis. Out-of-frame TCR alpha sharing in monozygotic twins was systematically underestimated by recombination models, whereas sharing between unrelated individuals was in agreement with the recombination models. Out-of-frame TCR alpha sequences shared between twins showed an excess of low generation-probability sequences compared with coincidental sharing between unrelated individuals. Zero-insertion analyses could be partly confounded by invariant T cells such as MAIT and iNKT, though diverse VJ usage argued against such confounding for most clonotypes.

Receptor amplification or capture employed 5' RACE. The instrument given in TCRdb is Illumina HiSeq 2000. A universal primer binding site was introduced by template switching, and a unique molecular identifier was present in the final cDNA, enabling accurate counting of TCR cDNA molecules. First-strand cDNA for TCR alpha and beta chains was synthesized from specific primers in the conserved constant-segment region. Each cDNA library was double barcoded, with a SMART-Mk sample barcode plus Illumina barcodes, to control for contamination. TruSeq adapter sequences and Illumina sample barcodes were added in two successive PCR steps. TCR alpha and beta cDNA libraries were sequenced on the Illumina HiSeq platform with custom primers. Per the authors' processing: MiGEC processed the raw reads to extract unique molecular identifiers, while MiXCR was used to determine the CDR3 positions. Recombination models were inferred per individual with the repgenHMM and IGoR tools using an EM algorithm. Shared clonotype analysis was performed with the tcR package in R, normalizing sharing by the product of cloneset sizes. To study raw recombination without the effects of thymic and clonal selection, out-of-frame nonproductive sequences were analyzed. TCRdb's own reprocessing of the public reads used fastp at Q25 and MiXCR and kept productive beta chains. Entries that share a CDR3 protein sequence are merged under the most common genes and DNA. The V and J calls and clone size come from TCRdb's table, not from the authors' own analysis. The sample profile shows hundreds of thousands of distinct CDR3 sequences; about an eighth of them were found once. The ten largest make up around 9% of the sample.

Every donor was a healthy Caucasian. Using Miltenyi CD45RO+ enrichment and human naive T-cell isolation kits, memory (CD45RO+) and naive T cells were isolated from PBMC. Sample: memory (CD45RO+) T cells sorted from blood. The cell subset or site label of this sample denotes: CD45RO+ enriched T cells. The sequence is built from TRBV7-8 and TRBJ2-3; 15 of the junction bases match TRBD2. The receptor's source is a woman between 18 and 29 years old in good health. This receptor has the CDR3 CASSPRTSGGATDTQYF. The DNA sequence reads TGTGCCAGCAGCCCCAGGACTAGCGGGGGGGCCACAGATACGCAGTATTTT. Reference TRBV7-8 and TRBJ2-3 genes cover what lies past the CDR3, so the full variable domain is GAGVSQSPRYKVAKRGQDVALRCDPISGHVSLFWYQQALGQGPEFLTYFQNEAQLDKSGLPSDRFFAERPEGSVSTLKIQRTQQEDSAVYLCASSPRTSGGATDTQYFGPGTRLTVL.